There are a few counts of the clone carrying this T cell receptor (beta chain). No antigen is known for it. TCRdb re-derived calls from the reads in MiXCR, one entry per CDR3 protein. The table lists roughly 120,000 distinct CDR3 sequences, roughly 9.1% of them singletons. The data belong to a study of T cell repertoires in cytomegalovirus infection. Study details: Shared public TCR beta signatures pointed to both CMV infection and a matching HLA type. Study-wide results and limits: Across the ex vivo response, the dominant clonotypes were HLA-C-restricted CMV-specific TCR beta clonotypes. Identification of carriers of CMV plus the relevant HLA was achieved through cumulative public TCR beta family frequency.

Per the germline V gene, CDR1 is SNHLY and CDR2 is FYNNEI. The CDR3 extends over 14 amino acids. Trimming cost V 3 bases and J 0 bases, with 6 bases left between them. The source material was PBMCs, sequenced either directly or after in vitro stimulation (not recorded which). The V call is TRBV2, the J call TRBJ1-5; no definite D call. The TCR comes from a human donor in good health (CMV status not recorded). Some clones in this sample may be carry-over from other donors' samples. CDR3 DNA sequence: TGTGCCAGCAGTGAGATGAATAGCAATCAGCCCCAGCATTTT. This codes for CASSEMNSNQPQHF.